Described below is a single TCR beta chain sequence and its context. Its antigen is undetermined. All glioblastoma patients lacked an isocitrate dehydrogenase mutation. Germline V lookup: CDR1 MNHEY, CDR2 SVGAGI. The CDR3 length is 13 residues. Germline trimming cut 5 bases from V and 6 bases from J; bases unmatched to any gene: 3. Input was 2 to 2.5 ug genomic DNA, or all available if less. Amplification used 60 V beta primers and 13 J beta primers. TCRdb's copy holds only in-frame clones and misses some; the assay was immunoSEQ multiplex PCR. The sample carries tens of thousands of clones, roughly 82% recorded once. This sample is part of a study of glioma-infiltrating T cells after dendritic cell vaccination. Study observations and caveats: Only a small number of patients had complete blood and tumor samples.

Sequencing was performed on blood, taken before dendritic cell vaccination. J is TRBJ1-1 and V is TRBV6-5; 10 bases line up with TRBD1. This sequence was found in a human donor with glioblastoma. In nucleotides, the CDR3 is TGTGCCAGCAGTAAGACAGGGGGCCCTGAAGCTTTCTTT. Translated: CASSKTGGPEAFF.